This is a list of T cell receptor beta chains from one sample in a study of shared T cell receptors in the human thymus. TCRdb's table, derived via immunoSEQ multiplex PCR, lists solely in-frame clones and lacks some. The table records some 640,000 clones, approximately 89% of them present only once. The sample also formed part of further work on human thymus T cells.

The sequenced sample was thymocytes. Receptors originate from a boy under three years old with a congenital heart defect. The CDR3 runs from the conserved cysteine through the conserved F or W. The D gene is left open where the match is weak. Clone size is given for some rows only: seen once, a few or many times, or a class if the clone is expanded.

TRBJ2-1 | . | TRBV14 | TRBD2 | CASSPNPTSANPASYNEQFF | TGTGCCAGCAGCCCCAACCCGACTAGCGCGAACCCAGCCTCCTACAATGAGCAGTTCTTC
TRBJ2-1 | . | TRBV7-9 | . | CASSPSKRDNEQFF | TGTGCCAGCAGCCCTAGCAAACGGGACAATGAGCAGTTCTTC
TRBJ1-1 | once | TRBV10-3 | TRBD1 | CAISESEPGTGLEEAFF | TGTGCCATCAGTGAGTCGGAGCCCGGGACAGGGTTGGAGGAAGCTTTCTTT
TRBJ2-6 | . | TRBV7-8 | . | CASSPLPDPLPGANVLTF | TGTGCCAGCAGCCCACTACCCGACCCGCTGCCTGGGGCCAACGTCCTGACTTTC
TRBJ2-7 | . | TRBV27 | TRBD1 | CASSLSGQGGIYEQYF | TGTGCCAGCAGTTTATCCGGACAGGGAGGCATCTACGAGCAGTACTTC
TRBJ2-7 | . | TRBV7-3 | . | CASSPIHQGNYEQYF | TGTGCCAGCAGCCCAATACACCAGGGAAACTACGAGCAGTACTTC
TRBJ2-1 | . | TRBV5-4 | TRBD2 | CAGSLGTSGRGGRYNEQFF | TGTGCCGGCAGCTTAGGGACTAGCGGGAGGGGTGGTCGGTACAATGAGCAGTTCTTC
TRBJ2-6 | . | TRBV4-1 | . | CASSQVTSGANVLTF | TGCGCCAGCAGCCAAGTGACTTCTGGGGCCAACGTCCTGACTTTC
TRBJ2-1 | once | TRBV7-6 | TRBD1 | CASSPDRDEQFF | TGTGCCAGCAGCCCCGACAGGGATGAGCAGTTCTTC
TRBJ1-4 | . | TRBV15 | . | CATSRVRAGEKLFF | TGTGCCACCAGCAGAGTCAGGGCTGGAGAAAAACTGTTTTTT
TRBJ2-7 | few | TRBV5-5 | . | CASSFGGGDYEQYF | TGTGCCAGCAGCTTTGGCGGGGGCGACTACGAGCAGTACTTC
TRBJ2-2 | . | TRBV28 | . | CASSLGMGQYTGELFF | TGTGCCAGCAGTTTAGGGATGGGGCAATACACCGGGGAGCTGTTTTTT
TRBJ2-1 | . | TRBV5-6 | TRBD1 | CASRTGVIRNEQFF | TGTGCCAGCAGGACAGGGGTTATAAGAAATGAGCAGTTCTTC
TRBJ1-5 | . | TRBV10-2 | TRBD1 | CASSEFPGTGVNQPQHF | TGCGCCAGCAGTGAATTCCCCGGGACAGGGGTCAATCAGCCCCAGCATTTT
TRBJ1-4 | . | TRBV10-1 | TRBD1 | CASSLRDREGLGEKLFF | TGCGCCAGCAGCCTCCGGGACAGGGAAGGGTTAGGGGAAAAACTGTTTTTT
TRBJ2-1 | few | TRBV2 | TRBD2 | CASTQGLAANEQFF | TGTGCCAGCACCCAGGGACTAGCGGCTAATGAGCAGTTCTTC
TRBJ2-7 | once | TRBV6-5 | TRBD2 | CASRTGLGSIEQYF | TGTGCCAGCAGAACGGGACTAGGCTCGATTGAGCAGTACTTC
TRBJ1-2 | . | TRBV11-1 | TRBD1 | CASMGQGARGYTF | TGTGCCAGCATGGGGCAGGGGGCTAGAGGCTACACCTTC
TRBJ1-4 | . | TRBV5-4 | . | CASREENGAEKLFF | TGTGCCAGCAGGGAGGAAAACGGAGCCGAAAAACTGTTTTTT
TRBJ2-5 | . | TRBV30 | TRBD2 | CAWSVHRRLAGQETQYF | TGTGCCTGGAGTGTACATCGGCGACTAGCGGGGCAAGAGACCCAGTACTTC
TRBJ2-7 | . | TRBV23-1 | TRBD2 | CASSHFWEGNLTYEQYF | TGCGCCAGCAGTCACTTCTGGGAGGGGAACCTTACGTACGAGCAGTACTTC
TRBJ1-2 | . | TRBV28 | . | CASSFGVRGYGYTF | TGTGCCAGCAGTTTCGGGGTCCGGGGCTATGGCTACACCTTC
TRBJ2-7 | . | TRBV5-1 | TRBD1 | CASSFNRGSYEQYF | TGCGCCAGCAGCTTTAACAGGGGGTCCTACGAGCAGTACTTC
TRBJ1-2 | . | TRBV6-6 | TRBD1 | CASSSAGQGASGYTF | TGTGCCAGCAGTTCAGCGGGACAGGGGGCTTCTGGCTACACCTTC
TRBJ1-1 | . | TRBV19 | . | CASSISDGKIEAFF | TGTGCCAGTAGTATCTCGGACGGGAAAATCGAAGCTTTCTTT
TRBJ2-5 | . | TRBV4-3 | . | CASSQDRQEEQETQYF | TGCGCCAGCAGCCAAGATCGACAGGAAGAGCAAGAGACCCAGTACTTC
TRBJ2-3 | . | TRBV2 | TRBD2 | CASSEARRTSGRGGTDTQYF | TGTGCCAGCAGTGAAGCGCGGCGGACTAGCGGGAGGGGAGGGACAGATACGCAGTATTTT
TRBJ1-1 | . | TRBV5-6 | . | CASSLAGHQNTEAFF | TGTGCCAGCAGCTTGGCCGGACATCAGAACACTGAAGCTTTCTTT
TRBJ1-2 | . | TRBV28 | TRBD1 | CASSSPEWTGPSPREVGYTF | TGTGCCAGCAGTTCCCCGGAATGGACAGGTCCGTCGCCCCGAGAAGTAGGCTACACCTTC
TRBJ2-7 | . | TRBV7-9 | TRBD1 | CASSPRGDRAREQYF | TGTGCCAGCAGCCCTAGGGGGGACAGGGCTCGCGAGCAGTACTTC
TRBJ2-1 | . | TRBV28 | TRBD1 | CASSLGGQRNSYNEQFF | TGTGCCAGCAGTTTAGGGGGACAGCGAAACTCCTACAATGAGCAGTTCTTC
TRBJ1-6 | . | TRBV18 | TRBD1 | CASSPRDRNSPLHF | TGTGCCAGCTCACCCCGGGACAGAAATTCACCCCTCCACTTT
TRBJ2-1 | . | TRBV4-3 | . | CASSQEGQNSYNEQFF | TGCGCCAGCAGCCAAGAAGGACAGAACTCCTACAATGAGCAGTTCTTC
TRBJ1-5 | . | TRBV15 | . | CATSRVFYSNQPQHF | TGTGCCACCAGCAGAGTGTTCTATAGCAATCAGCCCCAGCATTTT
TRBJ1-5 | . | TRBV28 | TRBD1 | CASSSRDREDQPQHF | TGTGCCAGCAGTTCCCGGGACAGGGAGGATCAGCCCCAGCATTTT